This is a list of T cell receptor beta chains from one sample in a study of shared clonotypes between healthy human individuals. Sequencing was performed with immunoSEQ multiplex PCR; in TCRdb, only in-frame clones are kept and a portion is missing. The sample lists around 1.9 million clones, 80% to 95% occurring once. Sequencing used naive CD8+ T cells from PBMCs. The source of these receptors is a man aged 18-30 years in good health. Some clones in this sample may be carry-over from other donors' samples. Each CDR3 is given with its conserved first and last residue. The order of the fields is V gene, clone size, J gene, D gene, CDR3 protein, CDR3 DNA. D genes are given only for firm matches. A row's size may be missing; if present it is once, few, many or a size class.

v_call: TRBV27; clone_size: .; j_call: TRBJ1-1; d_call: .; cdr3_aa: CASGPIPSGQSKAFF; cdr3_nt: TGTGCCAGCGGACCAATACCCTCGGGGCAGAGCAAAGCTTTCTTT
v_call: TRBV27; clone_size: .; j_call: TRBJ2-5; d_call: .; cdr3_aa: CASRTRGDSETQYF; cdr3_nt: TGTGCCAGCAGAACTAGGGGGGACTCGGAGACCCAGTACTTC
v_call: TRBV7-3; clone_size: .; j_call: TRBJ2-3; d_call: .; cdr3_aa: CASSSAGDTQYF; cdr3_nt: TGTGCCAGCAGCTCCGCGGGGGATACGCAGTATTTT
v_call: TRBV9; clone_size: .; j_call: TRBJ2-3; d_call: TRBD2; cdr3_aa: CASSVVAGVDTQYF; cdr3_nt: TGTGCCAGCAGCGTAGTAGCGGGAGTTGATACGCAGTATTTT
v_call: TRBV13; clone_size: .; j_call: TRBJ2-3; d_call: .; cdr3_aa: CASSARTAPGTDTQYF; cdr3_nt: TGTGCCAGCAGCGCCCGGACAGCCCCGGGCACAGATACGCAGTATTTT
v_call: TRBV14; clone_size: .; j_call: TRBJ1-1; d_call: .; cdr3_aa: CASSQVRGLNTEAFF; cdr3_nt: TGTGCCAGCAGCCAAGTCCGGGGACTTAACACTGAAGCTTTCTTT
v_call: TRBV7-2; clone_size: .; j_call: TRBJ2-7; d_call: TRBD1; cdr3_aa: CASTSPRQGSLSYEQYF; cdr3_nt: TGTGCCAGCACCAGCCCAAGACAGGGGTCCCTATCCTACGAGCAGTACTTC
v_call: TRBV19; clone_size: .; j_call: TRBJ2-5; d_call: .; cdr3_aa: CASSGRGGSAETQYF; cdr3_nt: TGTGCCAGTAGTGGTCGGGGCGGAAGCGCTGAGACCCAGTACTTC
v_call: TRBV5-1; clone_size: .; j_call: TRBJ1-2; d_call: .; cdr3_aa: CASSISKGPYGYTF; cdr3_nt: TGCGCCAGCAGCATCTCGAAGGGACCCTATGGCTACACCTTC
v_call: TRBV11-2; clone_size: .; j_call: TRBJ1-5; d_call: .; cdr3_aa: CASSLAGGWPQHF; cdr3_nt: TGTGCCAGCAGCTTAGCCGGCGGATGGCCCCAGCATTTT
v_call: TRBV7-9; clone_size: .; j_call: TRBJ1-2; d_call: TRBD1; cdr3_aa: CASSHRDRQNNYGYTF; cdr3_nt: TGTGCCAGCAGCCACCGGGACAGACAAAATAACTATGGCTACACCTTC
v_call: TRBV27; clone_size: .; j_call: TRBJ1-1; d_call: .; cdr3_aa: CASGLSKGQNEAFF; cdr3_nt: TGTGCCAGCGGTCTATCAAAAGGACAGAATGAAGCTTTCTTT
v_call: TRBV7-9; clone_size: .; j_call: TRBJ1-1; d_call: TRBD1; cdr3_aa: CASSASQGIYTEAFF; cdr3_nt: TGTGCCAGCAGCGCCTCACAGGGGATTTATACTGAAGCTTTCTTT
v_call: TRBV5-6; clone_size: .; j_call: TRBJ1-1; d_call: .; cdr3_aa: CASRKSQGRTEAFF; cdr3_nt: TGTGCCAGCAGAAAGAGCCAGGGCCGCACTGAAGCTTTCTTT
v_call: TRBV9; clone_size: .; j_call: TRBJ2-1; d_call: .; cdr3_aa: CASSVEGQYNEQFF; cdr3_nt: TGTGCCAGCAGCGTAGAGGGACAATACAATGAGCAGTTCTTC
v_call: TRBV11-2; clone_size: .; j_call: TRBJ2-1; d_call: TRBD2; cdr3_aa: CASSSPRIAGGYNEQFF; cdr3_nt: TGTGCCAGCAGCTCCCCGCGAATAGCGGGAGGGTACAATGAGCAGTTCTTC
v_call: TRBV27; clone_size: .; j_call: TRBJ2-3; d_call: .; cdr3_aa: CASSFRAPGRQGTDTQYF; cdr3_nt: TGTGCCAGCAGTTTTCGGGCTCCCGGTAGACAGGGCACAGATACGCAGTATTTT
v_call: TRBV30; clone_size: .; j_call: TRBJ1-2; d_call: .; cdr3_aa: CAWSLGAGEGYTF; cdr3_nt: TGTGCCTGGAGCCTTGGGGCAGGGGAAGGCTACACCTTC
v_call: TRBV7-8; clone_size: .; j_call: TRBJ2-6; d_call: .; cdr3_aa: CASSLAGVGANVLTF; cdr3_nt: TGTGCCAGCAGCTTAGCAGGGGTTGGGGCCAACGTCCTGACTTTC
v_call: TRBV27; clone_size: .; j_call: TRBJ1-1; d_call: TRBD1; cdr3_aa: CASSTPRQGADTEAFF; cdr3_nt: TGTGCCAGCAGTACCCCCCGACAGGGGGCGGACACTGAAGCTTTCTTT
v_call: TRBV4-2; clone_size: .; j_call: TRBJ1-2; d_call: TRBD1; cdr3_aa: CASSPRLGGRTGDGYTF; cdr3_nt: TGTGCCAGCAGCCCCCGATTGGGGGGGCGGACAGGAGATGGCTACACCTTC
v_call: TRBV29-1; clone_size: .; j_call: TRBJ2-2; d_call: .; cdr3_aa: CSSMDTGELFF; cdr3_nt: TGCAGCTCCATGGACACCGGGGAGCTGTTTTTT
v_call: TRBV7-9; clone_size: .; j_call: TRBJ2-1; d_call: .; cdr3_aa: CAGRRGNEQFF; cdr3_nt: TGTGCCGGGCGGCGAGGCAATGAGCAGTTCTTC
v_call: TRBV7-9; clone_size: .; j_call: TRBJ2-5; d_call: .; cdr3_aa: CASSLEVLVLETQYF; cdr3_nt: TGTGCCAGCAGCTTAGAGGTTCTAGTCTTAGAGACCCAGTACTTC
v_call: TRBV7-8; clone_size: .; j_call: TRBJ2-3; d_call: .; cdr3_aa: CASSLAPGGSADTQYF; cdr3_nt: TGTGCCAGCAGCTTAGCACCAGGTGGTTCAGCGGATACGCAGTATTTT
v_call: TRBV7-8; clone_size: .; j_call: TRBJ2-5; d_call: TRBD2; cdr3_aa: CASSFGLAGVQTQYF; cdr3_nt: TGTGCCAGCAGCTTCGGACTAGCGGGAGTACAGACCCAGTACTTC
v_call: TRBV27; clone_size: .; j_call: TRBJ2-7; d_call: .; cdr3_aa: CASSLRGSTYEQYF; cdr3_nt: TGTGCCAGCAGTTTGAGAGGGAGTACTTACGAGCAGTACTTC
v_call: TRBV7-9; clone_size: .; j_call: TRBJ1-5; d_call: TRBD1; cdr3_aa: CASSLAGQTRNQPQHF; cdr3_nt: TGTGCCAGCAGCTTAGCGGGACAGACCCGCAATCAGCCCCAGCATTTT
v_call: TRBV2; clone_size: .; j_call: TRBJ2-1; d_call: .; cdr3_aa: CASHSRGADYNEQFF; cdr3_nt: TGTGCCAGCCATAGTCGCGGAGCCGACTACAATGAGCAGTTCTTC
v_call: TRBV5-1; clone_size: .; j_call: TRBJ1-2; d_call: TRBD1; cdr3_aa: CASSFDHGQDGYTF; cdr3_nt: TGCGCCAGCAGCTTTGATCACGGACAGGATGGCTACACCTTC
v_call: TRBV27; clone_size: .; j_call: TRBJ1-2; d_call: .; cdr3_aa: CASSWGGGHGYTF; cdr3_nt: TGTGCCAGCAGTTGGGGAGGAGGGCATGGCTACACCTTC
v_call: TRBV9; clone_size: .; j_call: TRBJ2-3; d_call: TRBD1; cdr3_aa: CASSMGTASTDTQYF; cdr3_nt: TGTGCCAGCAGCATGGGGACAGCTAGCACAGATACGCAGTATTTT
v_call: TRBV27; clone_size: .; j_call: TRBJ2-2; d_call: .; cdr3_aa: CASSFAENTGELFF; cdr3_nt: TGTGCCAGCAGTTTTGCAGAAAACACCGGGGAGCTGTTTTTT
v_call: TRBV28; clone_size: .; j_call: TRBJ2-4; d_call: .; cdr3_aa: CAGSRGSVKNIQYF; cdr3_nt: TGTGCCGGGTCCAGAGGGTCGGTCAAAAACATTCAGTACTTC
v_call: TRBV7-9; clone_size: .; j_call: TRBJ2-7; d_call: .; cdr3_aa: CASSLDIYSYEQYF; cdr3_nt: TGTGCCAGCAGCTTAGACATCTACTCCTACGAGCAGTACTTC
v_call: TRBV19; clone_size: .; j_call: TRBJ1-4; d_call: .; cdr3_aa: CASQQLSIEKLFF; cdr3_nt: TGTGCCAGTCAGCAGCTATCTATTGAAAAACTGTTTTTT
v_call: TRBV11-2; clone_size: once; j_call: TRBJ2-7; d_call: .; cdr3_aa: CAILDGTYEQYF; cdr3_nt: TGTGCCATCTTGGACGGAACCTACGAGCAGTACTTC
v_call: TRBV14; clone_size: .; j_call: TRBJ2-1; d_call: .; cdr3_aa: CASSQDLFDPWREQFF; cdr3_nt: TGTGCCAGCAGCCAAGATTTATTCGACCCCTGGAGAGAGCAGTTCTTC
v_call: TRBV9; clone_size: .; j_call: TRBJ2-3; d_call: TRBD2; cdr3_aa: CASSPFGLAGVDTQYF; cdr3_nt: TGTGCCAGCAGCCCATTTGGACTAGCGGGAGTAGATACGCAGTATTTT
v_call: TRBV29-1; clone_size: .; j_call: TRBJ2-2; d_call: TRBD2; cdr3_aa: CSVELWRREGHITGELFF; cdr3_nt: TGCAGCGTTGAACTGTGGAGGCGGGAGGGCCATATCACCGGGGAGCTGTTTTTT
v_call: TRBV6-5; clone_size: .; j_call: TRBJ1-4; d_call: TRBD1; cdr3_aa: CASSSLDRANEKLFF; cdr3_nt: TGTGCCAGCAGTTCCCTAGACAGGGCTAATGAAAAACTGTTTTTT
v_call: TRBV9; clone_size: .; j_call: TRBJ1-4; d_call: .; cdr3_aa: CASSVDKRVGKLFF; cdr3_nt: TGTGCCAGCAGCGTAGACAAGAGGGTAGGGAAACTGTTTTTT